One sample yielded the 18 T cell receptor beta chains listed below, sequenced in a study of CD8+CD57+ T cells in acquired aplastic anemia. TCR beta VDJ and CDR3 were profiled, and genomic DNA was the template. TCRdb re-called the reads through MiXCR, storing one row per CDR3 protein. The table has over 40,000 distinct CDR3 sequences, about 78% seen once. Sequencing was done on a sample of sorted CD4+, CD8+, or CD8+CD57+ T cells (not recorded which) from PBMCs. The receptor set was obtained from a human donor in good health, serving as a control.

The chain links TRBV29-1 to TRBJ2-1; D remains ambiguous. Germline lookup yields CDR1 SQVTM and CDR2 ANQGSEA. V lost 4 bases to trimming and J lost 7 bases, with 20 bases between them. The CDR3 extends over 15 amino acids. DNA for the CDR3: TGCAGCGTTGGTGCCAGCAGTGCCCCGCCTAATGAGCAGTTCTTC. It codes for CSVGASSAPPNEQFF.

The chain is built from TRBV2 and TRBJ1-5; the D gene is possibly TRBD1 (5 bases). V lost 6 bases to trimming and J lost 4 bases, with 10 bases between them. CDR3 length: 13 amino acids. CDR1 and CDR2 from the germline V gene are SNHLY and FYNNEI. This CDR3 is CASRGTHNQPQHF. The CDR3 bases are TGTGCCAGCAGGGGGACCCATAATCAGCCCCAGCATTTT. The variable domain in full, completed from reference TRBV2 and TRBJ1-5, reads EPEVTQTPSHQVTQMGQEVILRCVPISNHLYFYWYRQILGQKVEFLVSFYNNEISEKSEIFDDQFSVERPDGSNFTLKIRSTKLEDSAMYFCASRGTHNQPQHFGDGTRLSIL.

This clonotype is medium-sized in the sample. The J gene is TRBJ2-2, the V gene TRBV24-1; TRBD2 aligns across 11 bases. The CDR3 is made up of 19 amino acids. After removal of 2 bases from V and 3 bases from J, the junction contained 10 bases not matched to a gene. Germline V CDR1 and CDR2: KGHDR, SFDVKD. The CDR3 protein is CATSDSVLAGDADTGELFF. The CDR3 DNA reads TGTGCCACCAGTGATTCCGTACTAGCGGGAGATGCGGACACCGGGGAGCTGTTTTTT.

This rearrangement joins TRBV2 to TRBJ2-7; 7 nucleotides match TRBD1. V lost 9 bases and J lost 7; bases outside the gene matches: 9. This CDR3 is 12 amino acids long. Per the germline V gene, CDR1 is SNHLY and CDR2 is FYNNEI. CDR3 sequence: CASGKAGGEQYF. The CDR3 bases are TGTGCCAGTGGAAAAGCAGGGGGAGAGCAGTACTTC.

In its sample, this clonotype ranks as medium-sized (0.01 to 0.1%). The chain couples TRBV9 to TRBJ2-5, with 7 bases fitting TRBD1. The V gene's germline CDR1 is SGDLS and CDR2 YYNGEE. There are 15 residues in the CDR3. Unmatched junction bases numbered 6, after V lost 4 bases and J lost 0 bases. Written as DNA, the CDR3 is TGTGCCAGCAGCTACGCAGGGACAGACCAAGAGACCCAGTACTTC. The encoded protein is CASSYAGTDQETQYF.

In the case of this clonotype: One end of the junction does not line up with germline, which may come from a read error. The CDR3 bases are TGTGCCAGTAGCTTACTTCCTAGGATCCACGAGCAGTACTTC. Translating gives CASSLLPRIHEQYF. This chain links TRBV13 with TRBJ2-7, with D uncertain. The CDR3 is 14 residues long. The germline gives CDR1 PRHDT, CDR2 FYEKMQ (reference sequence).

This clonotype came up a few times. This chain connects TRBV11-3 to TRBJ1-6; D is unclear. Trimming took 11 bases from V and 2 from J, leaving 10 bases between them. The germline V gene has CDR1 SGHNT and CDR2 YENEEA. The CDR3 extends over 13 amino acids. The CDR3 coding sequence is TGTGCCGTGGGGAGGACCTATAATTCACCCCTCCACTTT. This encodes CAVGRTYNSPLHF.

The chain combines TRBV19 with TRBJ1-1; no clear D gene. The germline V gene encodes CDR1 LNHDA and CDR2 SQIVND (reference sequence). CDR3 length: 14 amino acids. V dropped 3 bases and J dropped 4 bases, with 12 bases sitting between them. Here the CDR3 reads CASSIMEGGTEAFF. The CDR3 nucleotides are TGTGCCAGTAGTATTATGGAGGGAGGCACTGAAGCTTTCTTT. The entire variable domain, with the rest obtained from reference TRBV19 and TRBJ1-1, is as follows: DGGITQSPKYLFRKEGQNVTLSCEQNLNHDAMYWYRQDPGQGLRLIYYSQIVNDFQKGDIAEGYSVSREKKESFPLTVTSAQKNPTAFYLCASSIMEGGTEAFFGQGTRLTVV.

This sequence joins TRBV9 and TRBJ1-1; D not certain. Germline V gives CDR1 SGDLS, CDR2 YYNGEE. This CDR3 region has 14 residues. V dropped 0 bases and J dropped 1 base, with 7 bases sitting between them. CDR3 sequence (DNA): TGTGCCAGCAGCGTAGGGAACAGGAACACTGAAGCTTTCTTT. It translates to CASSVGNRNTEAFF.

V gene TRBV10-3 combines with J gene TRBJ1-5, with D hard to call. Trimming removed 2 bases at V and 2 bases at J, with 7 bases between. Germline-derived CDR1 and CDR2 are ENHRY and SYGVKD. The CDR3 runs 14 residues. CDR3 coding DNA: TGTGCCATCAGTGAGCGCCTTGGCAATCAGCCCCAGCATTTT. This gives the protein CAISERLGNQPQHF.

This clonotype appeared a few times. The V gene is TRBV7-9, the J gene TRBJ1-1; D is undetermined. Trimming removed 6 bases from V and 1 base from J, with 9 bases in between. The CDR3 loop spans 13 amino acids. In germline, CDR1 is SEHNR, CDR2 FQNEAQ (reference sequence). In nucleotides, the CDR3 is TGTGCCAGCAGGAATTATTGGAACACTGAAGCTTTCTTT. As protein: CASRNYWNTEAFF.

This clonotype was observed a handful of times. The chain couples TRBV10-3 to TRBJ2-3, with 7 bases fitting TRBD2. Germline CDR1 is ENHRY and CDR2 is SYGVKD. V was clipped by 3 bases and J by 3 bases; unmatched bases: 9. This CDR3 region has 16 residues. The CDR3 is CAISESAGRGTDTQYF. DNA for the CDR3: TGTGCCATCAGTGAATCAGCGGGAAGGGGTACAGATACGCAGTATTTT.

The rearrangement joins TRBV7-3 to TRBJ2-7, with 11 bases identical to TRBD1. Germline trimming cut 4 bases from V and 6 bases from J; bases unmatched to any gene: 2. There are 13 residues in the CDR3. Germline loops: CDR1 SGHTA, CDR2 FQGTGA. The chain's CDR3 is CASSSGTGGEQYF. The CDR3 DNA follows: TGTGCCAGCAGCTCGGGGACAGGGGGCGAGCAGTACTTC.

The chain recombines TRBV7-6 with TRBJ1-6; D gene ambiguous. CDR1 and CDR2 (germline): SGHVS, FNYEAQ. The CDR3 is 15 residues long. V was shortened by 3 bases and J by 4 bases, with 10 bases between the two germline ends. DNA for the CDR3: TGTGCCAGCAGCTTGGAAACGGGGTATAATTCACCCCTCCACTTT. Its translation: CASSLETGYNSPLHF.

CDR3 nucleotide sequence: TGTGCCAGCAGTGCCACAGGGGGCGGGCAGCCCCAGCATTTT. This translates into CASSATGGGQPQHF. The chain links TRBV2 to TRBJ1-5; 9 positions agree with TRBD1. V gave up 4 bases and J gave up 7 bases; unmatched junction bases: 5. The germline gives CDR1 SNHLY, CDR2 FYNNEI. The CDR3 extends over 14 amino acids.

V gene TRBV7-8 combines with J gene TRBJ1-6; possibly TRBD1 for D (5 bases). Trimming removed 1 base from V and 5 bases from J, with 12 bases in between. The CDR3 is 16 amino acids. The germline V gene encodes CDR1 SGHVS and CDR2 FQNEAQ. The CDR3 loop is CASSLVMGRDNSPLHF. For the CDR3, the DNA is TGTGCCAGCAGCTTAGTAATGGGACGAGATAATTCACCCCTCCACTTT.

Points on this clonotype: A much larger clone differs from this one at a single base, so this may be a read error. The chain joins TRBV6-5 to TRBJ1-1, with TRBD1 as a possible D gene (5 bases). There are 14 residues in the CDR3. Germline V gives CDR1 MNHEY, CDR2 SVGAGI. V lost 0 bases and J 6 bases, leaving 11 bases between the germline ends. In DNA form, the CDR3 reads TGTGCCAGCAGTTACTCAGGGGACCCCGCTGAAGCTTTCTTT. Residues: CASSYSGDPAEAFF.

This clonotype came up many times. The chain links TRBV6-1 to TRBJ1-5, with a possible D match to TRBD1 (5 bases). The ends were cut back, 2 bases at V and 2 bases at J, with 10 bases in the middle. Germline assignment: CDR1 MNHNS and CDR2 SASEGT. The CDR3 covers 15 residues. The CDR3 bases are TGTGCCAGCAGTGAAAAACCGGGGGGCAATCAGCCCCAGCATTTT. Translation: CASSEKPGGNQPQHF.